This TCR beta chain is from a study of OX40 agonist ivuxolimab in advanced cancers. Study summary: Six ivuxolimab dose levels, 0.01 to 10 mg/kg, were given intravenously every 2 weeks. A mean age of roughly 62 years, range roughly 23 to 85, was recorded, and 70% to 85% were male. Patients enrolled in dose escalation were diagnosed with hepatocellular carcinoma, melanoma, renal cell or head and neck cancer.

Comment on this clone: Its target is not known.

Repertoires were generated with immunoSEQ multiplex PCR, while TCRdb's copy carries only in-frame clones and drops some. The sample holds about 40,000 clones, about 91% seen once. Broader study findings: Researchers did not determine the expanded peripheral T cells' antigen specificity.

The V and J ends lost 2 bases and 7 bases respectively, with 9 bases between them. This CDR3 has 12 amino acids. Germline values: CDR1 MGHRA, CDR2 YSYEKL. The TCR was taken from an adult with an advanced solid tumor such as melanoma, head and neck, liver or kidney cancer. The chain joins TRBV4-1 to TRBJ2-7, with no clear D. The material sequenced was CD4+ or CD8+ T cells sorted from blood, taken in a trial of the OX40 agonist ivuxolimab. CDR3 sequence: CASSQPDGEQYF. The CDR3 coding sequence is TGCGCCAGCAGCCAACCCGACGGGGAGCAGTACTTC.